The 8 T cell receptor beta chains below were found in one sample sequenced in a study of regulatory T cells in long-lasting Graves disease. Time point defined: newly diagnosed GD, antithyroid drugs for less than 3 months. From RNA extracted from PBMCs, the TCR library was made. Arm-PCR with iRepertoire HTBI primers amplified the CDR3 regions for these TCR beta libraries. MiXCR was run by TCRdb on the multiplex PCR reads, yielding one entry per CDR3 protein. The repertoire holds about 530,000 distinct CDR3 sequences, roughly 15% seen once, with approximately 25% in the top ten. This sample was shared with a second study, whose subject was T cells in Graves' hyperthyroidism and ophthalmopathy.

Sequenced material: peripheral blood mononuclear cells (PBMCs), taken at new diagnosis, from a patient treated with antithyroid drugs. The receptors stem from a woman aged 35-65 years with Graves disease.

This clonotype was seen many times. J is TRBJ2-2 and V is TRBV5-4; no clear D gene. CDR1 and CDR2 (germline): SGHNT, YYREEE (reference sequence). V dropped 0 bases and J dropped 4 bases, with 10 bases sitting between them. The CDR3 extends over 15 amino acids. As DNA, the CDR3 is TGTGCCAGCAGCTTGGGGCACCAAGGCACCGGGGAGCTGTTTTTT. Translation gives CASSLGHQGTGELFF.

Here the CDR3 reads CSAREDRGLGGYTF. For the CDR3, the DNA is TGCAGTGCTAGAGAGGACAGGGGGCTAGGGGGCTACACCTTC. J is TRBJ1-2 and V is TRBV20-1, with 11 bases matching TRBD1. CDR1 DFQATT and CDR2 SNEGSKA come from the germline V gene (reference sequence). This CDR3 has 14 residues. V shed 0 bases and J 8 bases; nucleotides not matched to a gene: 5.

There are many counts of this clonotype. V is TRBV20-1 and J is TRBJ2-7; 8 bases match TRBD1. The germline V gene has CDR1 DFQATT and CDR2 SNEGSKA (reference sequence). CDR3 length: 14 amino acids. Germline trimming cut 5 bases from V and 2 bases from J; bases unmatched to any gene: 8. CDR3: CSASTGDDPYEQYF. CDR3 in DNA: TGCAGTGCTTCGACAGGGGACGACCCCTACGAGCAGTACTTC.

In nucleotides, the CDR3 is TGTGCCAGTAGGCCCGGGGGAAGCAATCAGCCCCAGCATTTT. Protein product: CASRPGGSNQPQHF. This sequence joins TRBV19 and TRBJ1-5; tentative D call: TRBD1 (5 bases). Germline V CDR1 and CDR2: LNHDA, SQIVND (reference sequence). The V end was cut by 6 bases, the J end by 1 base, with 10 bases between. The CDR3 has 14 residues. The full variable domain, rest sourced from reference TRBV19 and TRBJ1-5, is DGGITQSPKYLFRKEGQNVTLSCEQNLNHDAMYWYRQDPGQGLRLIYYSQIVNDFQKGDIAEGYSVSREKKESFPLTVTSAQKNPTAFYLCASRPGGSNQPQHFGDGTRLSIL.

This clonotype was seen only once. As DNA, the CDR3 is TGTGCCATCAGTGAGACTCGGACAGGGGCGAACACCGGGGAGCTGTTTTTT. It yields the protein CAISETRTGANTGELFF. The J gene is TRBJ2-2, the V gene TRBV10-3; 9 bases align to TRBD1. Trimming at V came to 2 bases and at J to 0 bases, leaving 4 bases not matched to a gene. The CDR3 sequence is 17 residues long. Per germline, CDR1 ENHRY and CDR2 SYGVKD.

Many counts were recorded for this clonotype. The J gene is TRBJ2-2, the V gene TRBV28; TRBD2 aligns across 10 bases. Germline CDR1 reads MDHEN; CDR2 reads SYDVKM. V was pared by 7 bases and J by 8 bases, with 13 bases of the junction left unmatched. The CDR3 length is 16 residues. CDR3 sequence: CASTLGLAGVGGELFF. The CDR3 DNA follows: TGTGCCAGCACCCTGGGGCTAGCGGGGGTCGGAGGGGAGCTGTTTTTT. The variable domain in full, with the rest retrieved from reference TRBV28 and TRBJ2-2, is DVKVTQSSRYLVKRTGEKVFLECVQDMDHENMFWYRQDPGLGLRLIYFSYDVKMKEKGDIPEGYSVSREKKERFSLILESASTNQTSMYLCASTLGLAGVGGELFFGEGSRLTVL.

This clonotype was counted between two and nine times. The J gene is TRBJ2-3, the V gene TRBV7-2, with 9 bases that match TRBD2. The J segment lost 0 bases and the V segment lost 5 bases, leaving 18 bases of the junction unmatched. The CDR3 covers 20 residues. CDR1 and CDR2 from the germline V gene are SGHTA and FQGNSA. The CDR3 DNA sequence: TGTGCCAGCAGCCACGAAGTACTAGCGGGCCCCCGGGGGAGCACAGATACGCAGTATTTT. Encoded protein: CASSHEVLAGPRGSTDTQYF.

Of note for this clonotype: A read error is possible here, since a much larger clone lies one base away. This chain links TRBV9 with TRBJ2-3; D is tentatively TRBD1 or TRBD2 (5 bases each). The CDR3 runs to 14 residues. Germline V gene sequence: CDR1 SGDLS, CDR2 YYNGEE. Trimming removed 3 bases from V and 4 bases from J, with 12 bases in between. In nucleotides, the CDR3 is TGTGCCAGCAGCGCAGGGAGTGACCCAGATACGCAGTATTTT. Encoded protein: CASSAGSDPDTQYF.